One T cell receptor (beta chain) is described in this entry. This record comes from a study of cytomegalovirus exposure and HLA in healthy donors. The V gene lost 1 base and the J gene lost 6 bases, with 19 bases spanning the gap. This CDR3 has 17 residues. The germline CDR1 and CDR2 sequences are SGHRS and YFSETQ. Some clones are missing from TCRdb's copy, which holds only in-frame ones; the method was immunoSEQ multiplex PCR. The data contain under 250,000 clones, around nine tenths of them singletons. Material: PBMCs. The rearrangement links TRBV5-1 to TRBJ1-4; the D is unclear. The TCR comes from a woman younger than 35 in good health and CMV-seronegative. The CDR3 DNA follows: TGCGCCAGCAGCTTGAAACCCAACGGAGCGAGGGATGAAAAACTGTTTTTT. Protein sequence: CASSLKPNGARDEKLFF. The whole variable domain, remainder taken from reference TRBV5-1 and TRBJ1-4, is KAGVTQTPRYLIKTRGQQVTLSCSPISGHRSVSWYQQTPGQGLQFLFEYFSETQRNKGNFPGRFSGRQFSNSRSEMNVSTLELGDSALYLCASSLKPNGARDEKLFFGSGTQLSVL.